This T cell receptor beta chain was captured by sequencing in a study of blood T cell repertoires in COVID-19 (TCRdb year 2020). Describing the broader study: Samples from collaborators originated in the United States, Italy and Spain and spanned both the acute and convalescent phases of COVID-19. The prospective study material was composed of cDNA or gDNA derived from T cells, B-cell-depleted T cells, or PBMCs. Deeply sampled blood TCRbeta repertoires from subjects exposed to, actively infected with, or recovered from COVID-19 were included in the dataset. The repertoires were released in a freely available public database intended as a resource for research on the immune response to SARS-CoV-2. Samples came from the ongoing ImmuneRACE study (first 160 participants) plus 1,254 subjects from 6 global collaborators. A de-identified subject ID, COVID-19 status, age in years and sex were almost always included in the sample metadata. Where available, HLA class I and class II types were taken from metadata supplied by the sample provider and were not determined by assay-based typing.

In the case of this clone: Its specific antigen is unknown. A junction boundary mismatches the germline segment, possibly from a read error.

TCRbeta CDR3 regions were amplified from genomic DNA using the immunoSEQ Assay, a bias-controlled multiplex PCR. The authors' analysis ran thus. The number of nucleated cells in each sample was estimated by amplification of reference gene primers within the assay. To quantify the absolute abundance of each unique TCRbeta CDR3 rearrangement, sequence reads were collapsed and filtered. For each sample, productive Simpson clonality was calculated as the square root of Simpson's diversity index over productive rearrangements. Here the immuneACCESS table is served through TCRdb, limited to in-frame sequences with V and J called. Missing clones are a known gap in these copies; in checked studies unresolved V genes cover under half, and the rest lacks a known reason. Clone size and V and J calls were adopted from that table, with D and trimming inferred from the DNA. The sample records about 200,000 clones, around 89% of which are singletons. 0.62% of the sample comes from the top ten.

Collaborating institutions collected whole blood in K2EDTA tubes following their own protocols. For TCRbeta analysis, collaborator samples were shipped as frozen whole blood, as isolated PBMCs, or as DNA extracted from either sample type. The full study reports these points: The amount of clinical and demographic metadata varied by source and participant and was provided uncurated.

The CDR3, cysteine through phenylalanine, is 16 amino acids long. Only CDR3 DNA is held: 48 bases, read in frame from base 1. CDR1 is given as LNHDA and CDR2 as SQIVND, both from the germline V gene (reference sequence). Sample: peripheral blood. The receptor comes from a man between 45 and 60 years old with acute or convalescent COVID-19. This sequence uses TRBV19 and TRBJ2-2; 6 matching bases give a weak D call of TRBD1. Here the CDR3 is given as CASRVLGTGNTGELVF. The DNA reads as follows: TGTGCCAGTCGGGTGCTTGGTACAGGGAACACCGGGGAGCTGGTTTTT. Here the CDR3 is joined to the reference TRBV19 and TRBJ2-2 genes, and the full variable domain is: DGGITQSPKYLFRKEGQNVTLSCEQNLNHDAMYWYRQDPGQGLRLIYYSQIVNDFQKGDIAEGYSVSREKKESFPLTVTSAQKNPTAFYLCASRVLGTGNTGELVFGEGSRLTVL.